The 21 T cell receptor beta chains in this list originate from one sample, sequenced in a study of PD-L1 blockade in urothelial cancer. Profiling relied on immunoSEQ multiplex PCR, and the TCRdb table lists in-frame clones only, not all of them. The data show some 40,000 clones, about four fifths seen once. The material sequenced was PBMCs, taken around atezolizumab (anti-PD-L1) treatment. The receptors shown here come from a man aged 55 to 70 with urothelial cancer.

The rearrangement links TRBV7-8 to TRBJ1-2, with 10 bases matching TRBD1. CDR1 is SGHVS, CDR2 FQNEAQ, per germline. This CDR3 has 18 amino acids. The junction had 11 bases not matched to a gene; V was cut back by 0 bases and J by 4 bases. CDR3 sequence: CASSLARQGARGFYGYTF. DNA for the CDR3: TGTGCCAGCAGCTTAGCCCGACAGGGGGCCCGGGGTTTCTATGGCTACACCTTC.

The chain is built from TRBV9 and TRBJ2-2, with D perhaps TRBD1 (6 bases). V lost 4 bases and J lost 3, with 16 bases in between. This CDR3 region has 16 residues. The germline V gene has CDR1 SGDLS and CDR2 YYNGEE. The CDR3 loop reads CASSPSPGADTGELFF. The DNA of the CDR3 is TGTGCCAGCAGCCCTAGCCCAGGGGCGGACACCGGGGAGCTGTTTTTT.

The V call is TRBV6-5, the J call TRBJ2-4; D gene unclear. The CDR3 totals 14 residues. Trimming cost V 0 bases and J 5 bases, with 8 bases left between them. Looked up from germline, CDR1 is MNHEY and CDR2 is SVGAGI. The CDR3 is CASSYSERENIQYF. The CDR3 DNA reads TGTGCCAGCAGTTACTCGGAGAGAGAAAACATTCAGTACTTC.

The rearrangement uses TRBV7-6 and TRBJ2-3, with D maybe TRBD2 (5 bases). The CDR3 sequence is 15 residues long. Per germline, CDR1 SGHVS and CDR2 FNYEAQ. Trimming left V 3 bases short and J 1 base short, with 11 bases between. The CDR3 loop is CASSFLEGGTDTQYF. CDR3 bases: TGTGCCAGCAGCTTCCTTGAGGGAGGCACAGATACGCAGTATTTT.

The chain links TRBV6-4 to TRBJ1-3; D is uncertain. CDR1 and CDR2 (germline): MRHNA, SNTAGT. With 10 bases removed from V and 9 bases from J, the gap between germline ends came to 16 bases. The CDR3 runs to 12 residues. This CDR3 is CAIGPCGVTIYF. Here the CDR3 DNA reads TGTGCCATCGGGCCCTGCGGGGTCACCATATATTTT.

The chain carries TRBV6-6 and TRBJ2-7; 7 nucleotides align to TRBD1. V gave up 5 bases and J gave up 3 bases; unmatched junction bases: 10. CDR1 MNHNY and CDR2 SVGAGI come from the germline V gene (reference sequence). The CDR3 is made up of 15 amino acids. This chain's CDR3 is CASSGAGTANYEQYF. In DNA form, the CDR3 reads TGTGCCAGCAGTGGCGCCGGGACAGCCAACTACGAGCAGTACTTC.

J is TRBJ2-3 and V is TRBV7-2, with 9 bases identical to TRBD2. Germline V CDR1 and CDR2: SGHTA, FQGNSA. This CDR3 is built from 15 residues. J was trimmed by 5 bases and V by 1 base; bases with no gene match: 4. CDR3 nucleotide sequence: TGTGCCAGCAGCTTAGGCGGGGGGGAGAAAGATACGCAGTATTTT. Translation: CASSLGGGEKDTQYF.

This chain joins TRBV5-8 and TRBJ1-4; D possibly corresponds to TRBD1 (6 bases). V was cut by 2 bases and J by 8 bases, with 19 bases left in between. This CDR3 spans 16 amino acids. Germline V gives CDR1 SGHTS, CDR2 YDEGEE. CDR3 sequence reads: CASSLGGGGLGEKLFF. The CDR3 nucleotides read TGTGCCAGCAGCTTAGGGGGTGGTGGATTGGGAGAAAAACTGTTTTTT.

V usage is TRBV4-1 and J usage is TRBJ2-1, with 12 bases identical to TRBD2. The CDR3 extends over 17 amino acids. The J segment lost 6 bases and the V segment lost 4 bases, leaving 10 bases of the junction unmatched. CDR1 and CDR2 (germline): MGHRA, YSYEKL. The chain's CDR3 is CASSRGGLAGLGNEQFF. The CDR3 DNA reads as TGCGCCAGCAGCCGAGGAGGACTAGCGGGGCTAGGCAATGAGCAGTTCTTC.

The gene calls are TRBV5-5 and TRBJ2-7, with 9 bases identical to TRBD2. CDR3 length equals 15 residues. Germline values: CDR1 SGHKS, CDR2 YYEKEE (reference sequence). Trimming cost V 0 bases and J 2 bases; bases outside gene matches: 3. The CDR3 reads CASSLASGEPYEQYF. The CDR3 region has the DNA TGTGCCAGCAGCTTGGCTAGCGGGGAACCCTACGAGCAGTACTTC.

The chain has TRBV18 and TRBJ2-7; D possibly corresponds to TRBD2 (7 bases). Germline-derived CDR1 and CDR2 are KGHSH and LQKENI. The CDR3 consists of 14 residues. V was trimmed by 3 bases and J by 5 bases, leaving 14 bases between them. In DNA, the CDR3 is TGTGCCAGCTCACCGGGGGGGGCCGGGGACGAGCAGTACTTC. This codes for CASSPGGAGDEQYF.

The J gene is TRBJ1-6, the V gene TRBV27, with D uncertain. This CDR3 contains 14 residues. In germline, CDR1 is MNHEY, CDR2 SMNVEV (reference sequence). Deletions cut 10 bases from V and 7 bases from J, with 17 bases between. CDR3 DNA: TGTGCCACCTCATGGAGGGTGGTCAATTCACCCCTCCACTTT. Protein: CATSWRVVNSPLHF.

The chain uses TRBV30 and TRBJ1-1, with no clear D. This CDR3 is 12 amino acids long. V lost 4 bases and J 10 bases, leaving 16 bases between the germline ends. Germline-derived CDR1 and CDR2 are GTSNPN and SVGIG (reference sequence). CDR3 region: CAWTAGAQRAFF. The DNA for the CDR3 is TGTGCCTGGACGGCAGGTGCCCAACGAGCTTTCTTT. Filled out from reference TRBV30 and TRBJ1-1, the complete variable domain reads SQTIHQWPATLVQPVGSPLSLECTVEGTSNPNLYWYRQAAGRGLQLLFYSVGIGQISSEVPQNLSASRPQDRQFILSSKKLLLSDSGFYLCAWTAGAQRAFFGQGTRLTVV.

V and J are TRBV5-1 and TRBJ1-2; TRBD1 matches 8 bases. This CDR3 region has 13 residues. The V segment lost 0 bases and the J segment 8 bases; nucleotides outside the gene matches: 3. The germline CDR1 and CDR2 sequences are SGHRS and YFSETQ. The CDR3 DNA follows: TGCGCCAGCAGCTTGGACAGGGGGAACGGCTACACCTTC. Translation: CASSLDRGNGYTF.

DNA of the CDR3: TGTGCCAGCAGCGAGGGACAGAATGAAAAACTGTTTTTT. Translated, it gives CASSEGQNEKLFF. This chain links TRBV28 with TRBJ1-4; 7 bases agree with TRBD1. The CDR3 is made up of 13 amino acids. Losses at the gene ends were 6 bases for V and 5 bases for J; bases not matched to a gene: 3. Per the germline V gene, CDR1 is MDHEN and CDR2 is SYDVKM.

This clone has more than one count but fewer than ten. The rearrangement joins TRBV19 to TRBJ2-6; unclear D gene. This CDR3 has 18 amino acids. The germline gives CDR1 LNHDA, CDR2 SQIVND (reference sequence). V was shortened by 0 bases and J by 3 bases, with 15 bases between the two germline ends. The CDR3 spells CASSIDFPFSGGANVLTF. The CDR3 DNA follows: TGTGCCAGTAGTATAGATTTTCCCTTCTCAGGTGGGGCCAACGTCCTGACTTTC.

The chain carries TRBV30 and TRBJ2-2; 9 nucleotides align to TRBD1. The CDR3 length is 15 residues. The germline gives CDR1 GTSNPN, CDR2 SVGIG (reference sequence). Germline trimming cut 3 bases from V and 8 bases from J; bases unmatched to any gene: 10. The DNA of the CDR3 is TGTGCCTGGAGGGAGAAGACAGGGGGTAGGGGGGAGCTGTTTTTT. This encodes CAWREKTGGRGELFF.

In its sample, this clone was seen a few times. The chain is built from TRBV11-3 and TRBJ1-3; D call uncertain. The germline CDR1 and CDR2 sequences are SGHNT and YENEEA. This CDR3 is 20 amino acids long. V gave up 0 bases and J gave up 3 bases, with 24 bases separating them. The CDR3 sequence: CASSLDWHLSVLTRGNTIYF. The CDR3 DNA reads TGTGCCAGCAGCTTAGATTGGCACCTATCCGTATTGACTCGTGGAAACACCATATATTTT.

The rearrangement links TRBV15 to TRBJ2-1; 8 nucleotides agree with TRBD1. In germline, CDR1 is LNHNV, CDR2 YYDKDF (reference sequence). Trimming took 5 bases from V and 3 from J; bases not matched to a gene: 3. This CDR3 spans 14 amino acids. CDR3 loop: CATSDRGYYNEQFF. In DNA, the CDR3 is TGTGCCACCAGCGACAGGGGTTACTACAATGAGCAGTTCTTC.

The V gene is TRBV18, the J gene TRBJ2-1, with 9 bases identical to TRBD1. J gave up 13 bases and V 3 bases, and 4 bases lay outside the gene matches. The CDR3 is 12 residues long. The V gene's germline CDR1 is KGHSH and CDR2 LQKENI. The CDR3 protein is CASSPRQGGQFF. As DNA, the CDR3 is TGTGCCAGCTCACCCCGACAGGGGGGCCAGTTCTTC.

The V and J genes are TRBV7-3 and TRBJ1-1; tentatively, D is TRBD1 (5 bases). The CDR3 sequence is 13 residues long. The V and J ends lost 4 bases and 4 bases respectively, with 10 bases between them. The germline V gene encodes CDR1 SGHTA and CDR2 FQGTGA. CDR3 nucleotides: TGTGCCAGCAGCTCGACTGGGGCCACTGAAGCTTTCTTT. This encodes CASSSTGATEAFF.